This T cell receptor beta chain appears in the sequencing data of a study of Ad26.COV2.S vaccination and SARS-CoV-2 variants. General study points: Substantial breadth in spike-specific CD8+ and CD4+ T cell responses was reportedly seen after vaccination. Breadth of non-spike TCRs did not differ between vaccinees and placebo recipients.

The sample holds one count of this clone. Its antigen is unidentified. The table came from immunoSEQ multiplex PCR; TCRdb's copy has only in-frame clones and leaves some out. The sample holds 300,000 to 500,000 clones, more than 85% seen once. Treatment defined: around 19 received Ad26.COV2.S at low or high dose, single or two shots; several received placebo; per-sample allocation not given. The samples date from day 63 after the first vaccine or placebo injection. The TCR was taken from a person between 18 and 60 years old who received the Ad26.COV2.S COVID-19 vaccine or a placebo. The source was peripheral blood, collected in a trial of Ad26.COV2.S vaccine versus placebo.

CDR3 protein: CASSYLNEQYF. CDR3 nucleotides: TGTGCCAGCAGTTACCTTAACGAGCAGTACTTC. The chain is built from TRBV6-5 and TRBJ2-7, with D hard to call. This CDR3 is 11 amino acids long. The V end was cut by 2 bases, the J end by 5 bases, with 4 bases between. Germline CDR1 and CDR2: MNHEY and SVGAGI.